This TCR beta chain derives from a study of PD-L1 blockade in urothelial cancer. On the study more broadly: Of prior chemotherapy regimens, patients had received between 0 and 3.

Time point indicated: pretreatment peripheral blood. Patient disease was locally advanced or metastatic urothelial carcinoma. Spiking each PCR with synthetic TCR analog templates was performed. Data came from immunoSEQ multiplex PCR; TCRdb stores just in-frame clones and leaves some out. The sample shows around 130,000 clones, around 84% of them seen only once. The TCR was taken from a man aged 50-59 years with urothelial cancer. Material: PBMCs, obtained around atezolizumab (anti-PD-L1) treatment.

This chain's CDR3 is CASSEAIGTGGYEQYF. CDR3 nucleotide sequence: TGTGCCAGCAGTGAAGCGATCGGGACAGGGGGCTACGAGCAGTACTTC. The rearrangement uses TRBV6-4 and TRBJ2-7, with TRBD1 matching over 11 bases. This CDR3 contains 16 residues. Germline V gene sequence: CDR1 MRHNA, CDR2 SNTAGT. Trimming took 3 bases from V and 3 from J; bases not matched to a gene: 7.